A single sample gave rise to the 19 T cell receptor beta chains below, sequenced in a study of blood T cell repertoires in COVID-19. Using immunoSEQ multiplex PCR, the repertoire was profiled, and TCRdb retains in-frame clones only, with some absent. The table records around 280,000 clones, approximately 86% of them present only once. The source material was peripheral blood. The receptors were gathered from a woman between 25 and 40 years old who had recovered from COVID-19.

This clone was detected only a few times. The CDR3 DNA is TGTGCCAGTAACGACAGGGTTGAAGGCTACACCTTC. Translating it yields CASNDRVEGYTF. The chain is built from TRBV19 and TRBJ1-2; TRBD1 matches at 7 bases. Trimming cost V 7 bases and J 8 bases; bases outside gene matches: 7. Germline V gene sequence: CDR1 LNHDA, CDR2 SQIVND (reference sequence). The CDR3 runs to 12 residues.

This rearrangement joins TRBV6-5 to TRBJ1-5, with TRBD1 matching 8 bases. V shed 8 bases, J shed 0 bases, and the junction held 6 bases outside the gene matches. The CDR3 totals 15 residues. Germline V lookup: CDR1 MNHEY, CDR2 SVGAGI. The DNA of the CDR3 is TGTGCCAGCGACCGTCAGGGGGCTAGCAATCAGCCCCAGCATTTT. Amino acid sequence: CASDRQGASNQPQHF.

The rearrangement links TRBV29-1 to TRBJ2-1, with D perhaps TRBD2 (7 bases). Trimming took off 6 bases at V and 0 bases at J, with 15 bases between the two ends. There are 15 residues in the CDR3. Germline-derived CDR1 and CDR2 are SQVTM and ANQGSEA. CDR3 protein: CSVPPGGPSYNEQFF. In DNA, the CDR3 is TGCAGCGTCCCCCCCGGGGGGCCCTCCTACAATGAGCAGTTCTTC.

The chain joins TRBV6-2 or TRBV6-3 to TRBJ1-5, with D unresolved. The V gene lost 0 bases and the J gene lost 7 bases, with 10 bases spanning the gap. From germline, CDR1 is MNHEY and CDR2 SVGEGT. This CDR3 region has 14 residues. As DNA, the CDR3 is TGTGCCAGCAGTTACTCGAACAGAGGGCAGCCCCAGCATTTT. It is translated as CASSYSNRGQPQHF.

The CDR3 region has the DNA TGTGCCAGCCGCACAGGGACAGGGTCCTACGAGCAGTACTTC. Its translation: CASRTGTGSYEQYF. The chain couples TRBV2 to TRBJ2-7; 9 bases match TRBD1. In germline, CDR1 is SNHLY, CDR2 FYNNEI. This CDR3 spans 14 amino acids. The ends lost 8 bases at V and 1 base at J; junction bases unmatched: 6.

This clone was seen only once. This chain uses TRBV2 with TRBJ2-3; TRBD2 matches 12 bases. V gave up 8 bases and J gave up 4 bases; unmatched junction bases: 1. CDR1 is SNHLY, CDR2 FYNNEI, per germline. The CDR3 contains 13 residues. The CDR3 sequence: CASLAGGPDTQYF. The CDR3 DNA follows: TGTGCCAGCCTAGCGGGGGGGCCAGATACGCAGTATTTT.

This chain connects TRBV27 to TRBJ1-1; tentative D call: TRBD1 (5 bases). Germline values: CDR1 MNHEY, CDR2 SMNVEV (reference sequence). The CDR3 totals 13 residues. V was pared by 2 bases and J by 8 bases, with 12 bases between. The CDR3 here is CASSLAGPTEAFF. In nucleotides, the CDR3 is TGTGCCAGCAGTTTAGCAGGGCCAACCGAAGCTTTCTTT.

V gene TRBV7-9 combines with J gene TRBJ1-1; 10 positions match TRBD1. The J segment lost 7 bases and the V segment lost 1 base, leaving 6 bases of the junction unmatched. The length of the CDR3 is 15 residues. Germline CDR1 reads SEHNR; CDR2 reads FQNEAQ (reference sequence). The CDR3 sequence is CASSLGGQGDFEAFF. CDR3 coding DNA: TGTGCCAGCAGCTTAGGTGGACAGGGGGATTTTGAAGCTTTCTTT. The whole variable domain, filled in from reference TRBV7-9 and TRBJ1-1, reads DTGVSQNPRHKITKRGQNVTFRCDPISEHNRLYWYRQTLGQGPEFLTYFQNEAQLEKSRLLSDRFSAERPKGSFSTLEIQRTEQGDSAMYLCASSLGGQGDFEAFFGQGTRLTVV.

The rearrangement uses TRBV11-1 and TRBJ1-6; no clear D. CDR3 length: 12 amino acids. Trimming pared 3 bases from V and 7 bases from J, leaving 4 bases between. Germline V gene lookup returns CDR1 SGHAT and CDR2 FQDESV (reference sequence). This chain's CDR3 is CASSFENSPLHF. DNA for the CDR3: TGTGCCAGCAGCTTCGAGAATTCACCCCTCCACTTT.

The chain is built from TRBV6-5 and TRBJ1-2; 7 bases match TRBD1. The ends lost 6 bases at V and 1 base at J; junction bases unmatched: 8. The CDR3 has 15 residues. CDR1 is MNHEY and CDR2 is SVGAGI in the germline V gene. DNA for the CDR3: TGTGCCAGCAGCTCTACCGGGACAGTTAACTATGGCTACACCTTC. Protein product: CASSSTGTVNYGYTF.

This clone was detected only a few times. The chain is built from TRBV5-6 and TRBJ2-7; TRBD1 agrees at 9 bases. Germline V lookup: CDR1 SGHDT, CDR2 YYEEEE. Trimming took 2 bases from V and 4 from J; bases not matched to a gene: 13. The CDR3 has 17 amino acids. The CDR3 is CASSLLLLRDREYEQYF. The CDR3 bases are TGTGCCAGCAGCTTATTGCTACTCCGGGACAGGGAGTACGAGCAGTACTTC. Complete variable domain (other parts from reference TRBV5-6 and TRBJ2-7): DAGVTQSPTHLIKTRGQQVTLRCSPKSGHDTVSWYQQALGQGPQFIFQYYEEEERQRGNFPDRFSGHQFPNYSSELNVNALLLGDSALYLCASSLLLLRDREYEQYFGPGTRLTVT.

Worth noting for this clone: Other DNA sequences in the sample encode the same CDR3. The chain combines TRBV18 with TRBJ2-2; no reliable D call. From germline, CDR1 is KGHSH and CDR2 LQKENI. V gave up 6 bases and J gave up 6 bases, with 8 bases separating them. The CDR3 extends over 12 amino acids. CDR3 residues: CASSPRAGELFF. The CDR3 nucleotides read TGTGCCAGCTCCCCTCGAGCCGGGGAGCTGTTTTTT.

The chain carries TRBV10-3 and TRBJ2-1; TRBD2 aligns across 12 bases. This CDR3 comprises 20 residues. With V trimmed by 8 bases and J by 4 bases, 21 bases remained unmatched. Germline CDR1 reads ENHRY; CDR2 reads SYGVKD. The CDR3 DNA sequence: TGTGCCATCCGGACAGGGCTCGGTGAAGCTAGCGGGGGGGCATACAATGAGCAGTTCTTC. Its protein product is CAIRTGLGEASGGAYNEQFF.

This clone appeared once. The chain is built from TRBV15 and TRBJ2-7; tentatively, D is TRBD2 (6 bases). The germline V gene encodes CDR1 LNHNV and CDR2 YYDKDF (reference sequence). Trimming removed 6 bases from V and 0 bases from J, with 18 bases in between. The CDR3 is 16 amino acids. CDR3: CATRMTRGGNSYEQYF. The CDR3 DNA reads as TGTGCCACCAGAATGACTCGAGGCGGGAACTCCTACGAGCAGTACTTC.

Written as DNA, the CDR3 is TGTGCCAGCAGCTCGAGCTATGGCTACACCTTC. Translated, it gives CASSSSYGYTF. The chain couples TRBV6-6 to TRBJ1-2; no clear D. Germline V gene lookup returns CDR1 MNHNY and CDR2 SVGAGI (reference sequence). The CDR3 has 11 amino acids. V lost 6 bases, J lost 4 bases, and 6 bases lay in between.

This clone has only a few counts. The rearrangement joins TRBV6-4 to TRBJ1-5, with 8 nucleotides matching TRBD1. The CDR3 covers 13 residues. Germline CDR1 MRHNA, CDR2 SNTAGT. With V trimmed by 5 bases and J by 6 bases, 3 bases remained unmatched. CDR3 nucleotides: TGTGCCAGCAGTCCGGACAGGGCTCAGCCCCAGCATTTT. This encodes CASSPDRAQPQHF.

This chain uses TRBV9 with TRBJ2-7; D gene uncertain. Germline V gene lookup returns CDR1 SGDLS and CDR2 YYNGEE. The V gene lost 0 bases and the J gene lost 2 bases, with 12 bases spanning the gap. The CDR3 extends over 15 amino acids. The CDR3 loop is CASSVGEVPPYEQYF. The CDR3, as DNA: TGTGCCAGCAGCGTAGGTGAGGTCCCCCCCTACGAGCAGTACTTC.

The rearrangement links TRBV6-5 to TRBJ1-3, with unresolved D. The CDR3 consists of 14 residues. CDR1 is MNHEY and CDR2 is SVGAGI in the germline V gene. The V end was cut by 5 bases, the J end by 2 bases, with 10 bases between. CDR3 nucleotide sequence: TGTGCCAGCAGTCCGTTTACACCTGGAAACACCATATATTTT. This translates into CASSPFTPGNTIYF.

This chain connects TRBV29-1 to TRBJ1-5; D may be TRBD1 (6 bases). V dropped 7 bases and J dropped 6 bases, with 13 bases sitting between them. The CDR3 runs to 12 residues. Germline-derived CDR1 and CDR2 are SQVTM and ANQGSEA. CDR3 DNA: TGCAGCGCCCCAGGGGTCGGTCAGCCCCAGCATTTT. Translated: CSAPGVGQPQHF. The whole variable domain, remainder taken from reference TRBV29-1 and TRBJ1-5, is SAVISQKPSRDICQRGTSLTIQCQVDSQVTMMFWYRQQPGQSLTLIATANQGSEATYESGFVIDKFPISRPNLTFSTLTVSNMSPEDSSIYLCSAPGVGQPQHFGDGTRLSIL.